The rows below give T cell receptor beta chains drawn from one sample of a study of cytomegalovirus exposure and HLA in healthy donors. The protocol was immunoSEQ multiplex PCR, while the TCRdb copy is restricted to in-frame clones and leaves out a portion. The table lists 90,000 to 150,000 clones, over 6.5% of them singletons. The sample consisted of PBMCs. The receptors shown here come from a middle-aged woman in good health and CMV-seropositive. Each CDR3 is given with its conserved first and last residue.

j_call v_call cdr3_aa
TRBJ1-5 TRBV30 CAWEKEGGQPQHF
TRBJ1-1 TRBV10-3 CAISSQGNTEAFF
TRBJ2-3 TRBV6-1 CASGQRGGFTDTQYF
TRBJ1-4 TRBV9 CASSPGTAANEKLFF
TRBJ1-5 TRBV19 CASSIGAVGNQPQHF
TRBJ2-5 TRBV10-2 CASRRGSETQYF
TRBJ1-4 TRBV9 CASSQGQGKVNEKLFF
TRBJ2-7 TRBV7-3 CASSLTTAEGSYEQYF
TRBJ2-2 TRBV6-1 CASTWDRVSGELFF
TRBJ2-3 TRBV7-7 CASSLQQFTDTQYF
TRBJ2-5 TRBV5-1 CASSSGGQVLFGQETQYF
TRBJ2-1 TRBV7-2 CASSPRLPQEQFF
TRBJ1-1 TRBV6-1 CASSEERTGKAFF
TRBJ2-3 TRBV6-1 CATAGGSTDTQYF
TRBJ2-7 TRBV7-9 CASSLRGQGADEQYF
TRBJ1-6 TRBV30 CAWSLTRQDNSPLHF
TRBJ2-3 TRBV5-1 CASSLSQGAGDTQYF
TRBJ1-1 TRBV18 CASSPLQGNTEAFF
TRBJ1-5 TRBV28 CASSLSPRNNQPQHF
TRBJ2-3 TRBV6-4 CASSEATSGAPDTQYF
TRBJ1-3 TRBV19 CASSPGTPRGNTIYF
TRBJ1-2 TRBV5-1 CASSKGTGRDYGYTF
TRBJ2-5 TRBV5-1 CASSPPTGGRETQYF
TRBJ1-2 TRBV30 CAWSGVVANYGYTF
TRBJ1-2 TRBV19 CASSMPRGNYGYTF
TRBJ1-6 TRBV7-2 CASSRGPGGNSPLHF
TRBJ2-2 TRBV7-2 CASSLVFFQGWNTGELFF
TRBJ2-7 TRBV4-1 CASSQNTGGYEQYF
TRBJ1-2 TRBV29-1 CSVDREDHGYTF
TRBJ2-7 TRBV15 CATGSTGRTYEQYF
TRBJ2-7 TRBV7-2 CASSLVGLAVNEQYF
TRBJ1-2 TRBV2 CASTPKGESYGYTF
TRBJ2-7 TRBV27 CASSLQGAPYEQYF
TRBJ1-3 TRBV2 CASRGKGAGNTIYF
TRBJ2-2 TRBV2 CASKAGMNTGELFF
TRBJ2-5 TRBV27 CASSFSGGLETQYF
TRBJ2-7 TRBV5-4 CASSLPGGQGGTYEQYF
TRBJ2-1 TRBV7-2 CASRRLAGDYNEQFF
TRBJ2-7 TRBV5-1 CASSSGTAYEQYF
TRBJ1-3 TRBV10-3 CAISESSRGSGNTIYF
TRBJ2-3 TRBV11-2 CASSTWAAQGTGTDTQYF
TRBJ1-1 TRBV19 CASSIGRQGGTEAFF
TRBJ2-3 TRBV2 CARSERGTDKQYF
TRBJ1-2 TRBV5-4 CASSQTGSYGYTF